This T cell receptor beta chain was profiled in a study of blood T cell repertoires in COVID-19 (dated by TCRdb to the early 2020s). At the level of the whole study: The collaborator samples originated in the United States, Italy and Spain and spanned the acute and convalescent phases of COVID-19. The samples were drawn from two sources: the first 160 participants of the ongoing ImmuneRACE study, and about 1,300 subjects contributed by 6 global collaborators. Where available, HLA class I and class II types were taken from metadata supplied by the sample provider and were not determined by assay-based typing. Deeply sampled blood TCRbeta repertoires from subjects exposed to, actively infected with, or recovered from COVID-19 were included in the dataset. The repertoires were released in a freely available public database intended as a resource for research on the immune response to SARS-CoV-2. A de-identified subject ID, COVID-19 status, age in years and sex were almost always included in the sample metadata. The material from the prospective study consisted of cDNA or gDNA derived from T cells, B-cell-depleted T cells, or PBMCs.

The immunoSEQ Assay, a bias-controlled multiplex PCR, was used to amplify TCRbeta CDR3 regions from genomic DNA. On the study's bioinformatics: Nucleated cell counts per sample were estimated from amplification of reference gene primers within the assay. To quantify the absolute abundance of each unique TCRbeta CDR3 rearrangement, sequence reads were collapsed and filtered. Productive Simpson clonality was computed per sample as the square root of Simpson's diversity index over productive rearrangements. TCRdb mirrors the immuneACCESS table, restricted to in-frame sequences. Some clones are absent from its copies; in checked studies, under half trace to an unresolved V gene, and the reason for the others is unknown. V and J calls and clone size follow that table, whereas D and trimming were derived from the DNA. This sample comprises roughly 120,000 clones, 75% to 80% of them detected only once. The ten largest account for roughly 7.9% of the sample.

Collaborating institutions collected whole blood in K2EDTA tubes following their own protocols. For TCRbeta analysis, collaborators shipped samples as frozen whole blood, isolated PBMCs, or DNA extracted from either of those sample types. What the authors observed across the whole study: The quantity of clinical and demographic metadata differed by source and by participant and was supplied without curation.

To note about this clone: Its binding antigen is unknown. Nothing much larger sits one base from this clone, and base qualities are not available.

For this chain, trimming is 5 bases at the V end and 12 bases at the J end, and the number of junction bases without a gene match is 2. CDR1 and CDR2, per the germline V gene, are SGHVS and FNYEAQ. Including cysteine and phenylalanine, the CDR3 has 11 amino acids. The entry retains the CDR3 DNA only, 33 bases that are in frame from base 1. This TCR came from a human donor in a cohort sampled during active COVID-19. Sequenced material: peripheral blood. The V and J segments used are TRBV7-6 and TRBJ1-4, with 8 junctional bases fitting TRBD1. The DNA is as follows: TGTGCCAGCAGCCAGGACAGGGAACTGTTTTTT. The resulting protein is CASSQDRELFF.